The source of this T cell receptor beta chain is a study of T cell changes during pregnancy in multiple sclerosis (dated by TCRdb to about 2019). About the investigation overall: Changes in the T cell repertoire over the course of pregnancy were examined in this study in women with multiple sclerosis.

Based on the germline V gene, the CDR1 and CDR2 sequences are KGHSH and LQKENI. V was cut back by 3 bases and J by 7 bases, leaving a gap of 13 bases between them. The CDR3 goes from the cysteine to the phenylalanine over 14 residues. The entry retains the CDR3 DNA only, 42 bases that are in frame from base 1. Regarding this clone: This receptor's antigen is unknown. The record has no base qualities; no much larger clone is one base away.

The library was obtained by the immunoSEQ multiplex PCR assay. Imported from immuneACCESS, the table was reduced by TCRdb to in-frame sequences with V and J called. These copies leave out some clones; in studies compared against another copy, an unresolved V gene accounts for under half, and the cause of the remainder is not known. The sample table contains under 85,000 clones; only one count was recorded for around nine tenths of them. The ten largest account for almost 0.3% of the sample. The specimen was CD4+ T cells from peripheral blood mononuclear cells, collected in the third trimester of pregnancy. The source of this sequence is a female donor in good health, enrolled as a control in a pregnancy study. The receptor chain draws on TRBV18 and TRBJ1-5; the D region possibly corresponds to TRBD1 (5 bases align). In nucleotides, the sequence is TGTGCCAGCTCACCCCAGGGTAAGGAACAGCCCCAGCATTTT. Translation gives CASSPQGKEQPQHF.